The clone carrying this TCR beta chain has at least ten counts. This record belongs to a study of regulatory T cells in long-lasting Graves disease. Sample time point: persistent/refractory GD, antithyroid drugs over 5 years with positive TRAb. From PBMCs, RNA was extracted and then used to make the TCR library. Arm-PCR of CDR3 regions and iRepertoire HTBI primers were the basis on which TCR beta libraries were built. TCRdb called the multiplex PCR reads again in MiXCR, with one record for every CDR3 protein. Of 300,000 to 500,000 distinct CDR3 sequences listed, 20% were seen once; the top ten hold 20% to 25%. The CDR3 has 13 amino acids. Trimming took off 6 bases at V and 5 bases at J, with 11 bases between the two ends. Looked up from germline, CDR1 is MNHNS and CDR2 is SASEGT.

The J gene is TRBJ1-5, the V gene TRBV6-1, with D hard to call. The TCR originated in a female donor with Graves disease. Sequencing was performed on peripheral blood mononuclear cells (PBMCs), taken when the disease was refractory, from a patient treated with antithyroid drugs. The CDR3 DNA reads TGTGCCAGCAGCCCGAGGCTAGATCAGCCCCAGCATTTT. It is translated as CASSPRLDQPQHF.